The T cell receptor beta chain under discussion was sequenced for a study of blood T cell repertoires in COVID-19. The overall study: Material from acute and convalescent COVID-19 was sourced from the United States, Italy and Spain. The cDNA or gDNA used as material had been derived from T cells, B-cell-depleted T cells, or PBMCs.

The CDR3 consists of 14 residues. The V and J ends lost 3 bases and 5 bases respectively, with 10 bases between them. Germline CDR1 SGHDN, CDR2 FVKESK. How the authors handled the data: Amplifying reference gene primers gave estimates of nucleated cell counts. Repertoires were generated with immunoSEQ multiplex PCR, while TCRdb's copy carries only in-frame clones and drops some. The DNA gave D and trimming, while V, J and clone size come from that table. The data show 320,000 or so clones, about 87% seen once. Recruits, aged roughly 18 to 89 years, lived in under 25 US areas. This chain links TRBV14 with TRBJ1-4; no reliable D call. Sequenced input: PBMCs or T cells enriched from blood (not recorded which). The TCR comes from a young man who had recovered from COVID-19. The CDR3 sequence is CASSQERLNEKLFF. CDR3 coding DNA: TGTGCCAGCAGCCAGGAGCGGCTAAATGAAAAACTGTTTTTT.